These 6 T cell receptor beta chains were sequenced from one sample in a study of blood T cell repertoires in COVID-19. Produced via immunoSEQ multiplex PCR; TCRdb's table is partial and in-frame only. The profile shows about 51,000 clones, about 82% of them singletons. Material for sequencing was peripheral blood. Receptor source: an elderly man with active COVID-19.

As DNA, the CDR3 is TGTGCCACCAGTGATTTAGAGGCCAGACTGAACACCGGGGAGCTGTTTTTT. Protein product: CATSDLEARLNTGELFF. The V call is TRBV24-1, the J call TRBJ2-2; no reliable D call. Germline V gene data show CDR1 as KGHDR and CDR2 as SFDVKD. Deletions cut 1 base from V and 1 base from J, with 12 bases between. The length of the CDR3 is 17 residues.

The chain joins TRBV14 to TRBJ2-1, with 11 nucleotides matching TRBD2. J lost 2 bases, V lost 6 bases, and 6 bases had no gene match. The CDR3 runs 16 residues. CDR1 is SGHDN and CDR2 is FVKESK in the germline V gene. CDR3 nucleotide sequence: TGTGCCAGCAGGGACCGACTAGCGGGAACCTACAATGAGCAGTTCTTC. Protein: CASRDRLAGTYNEQFF.

This chain uses TRBV2 with TRBJ2-2; D unresolved. This CDR3 is 12 amino acids long. Deletions cut 4 bases from V and 7 bases from J, with 7 bases between. Germline V gene sequence: CDR1 SNHLY, CDR2 FYNNEI. The DNA of the CDR3 is TGTGCCAGCAGTGCCCCCGGCGGGGAGCTGTTTTTT. Translation gives CASSAPGGELFF. Filled out from reference TRBV2 and TRBJ2-2, the complete variable domain reads EPEVTQTPSHQVTQMGQEVILRCVPISNHLYFYWYRQILGQKVEFLVSFYNNEISEKSEIFDDQFSVERPDGSNFTLKIRSTKLEDSAMYFCASSAPGGELFFGEGSRLTVL.

This clone has a single count. The J gene is TRBJ2-7, the V gene TRBV28, with D maybe TRBD1 (6 bases). The V gene's germline CDR1 is MDHEN and CDR2 SYDVKM. The CDR3 has 14 residues. V dropped 6 bases and J dropped 6 bases, with 18 bases sitting between them. The CDR3 region has the DNA TGTGCCAGCAGCCGTCCAGGGGTTCTCCTCGAGCAGTACTTC. It is translated as CASSRPGVLLEQYF.

This clone was seen a handful of times. The chain has TRBV19 and TRBJ2-3; TRBD2 aligns across 13 bases. The length of the CDR3 is 18 residues. The V gene end was trimmed by 5 bases and the J gene end by 0 bases; junction bases not matched to a gene: 8. The germline V gene has CDR1 LNHDA and CDR2 SQIVND (reference sequence). CDR3 nucleotides: TGTGCCAGTAGTGGGGGACTAGCGGGGACCCCGAGCACAGATACGCAGTATTTT. Translated, it gives CASSGGLAGTPSTDTQYF. Supplemented by reference TRBV19 and TRBJ2-3, the full variable domain reads DGGITQSPKYLFRKEGQNVTLSCEQNLNHDAMYWYRQDPGQGLRLIYYSQIVNDFQKGDIAEGYSVSREKKESFPLTVTSAQKNPTAFYLCASSGGLAGTPSTDTQYFGPGTRLTVL.

V and J are TRBV21-1 and TRBJ2-7; the table's D call, TRBD1, was not checked against the DNA. TRBV21-1 is a documented pseudogene. The CDR3 covers 16 residues. The DNA of the CDR3 is TGTGCCAGCAGCAAAGCGAGGGGGCGTCCCCGCTACGAGCAGTACTTC. Its protein is CASSKARGRPRYEQYF.